These 3 T cell receptor beta chains came from one sample sequenced in a study of cytomegalovirus exposure and HLA in healthy donors. PCR used 60 Vbeta primers and 13 Jbeta primers. The data were produced by immunoSEQ multiplex PCR, yet TCRdb's version contains in-frame clones alone and is incomplete. The sample table includes about 130,000 clones. The sequencing sample was made of PBMCs. These TCRs come from an older woman in good health and CMV-seronegative.

The gene calls are TRBV2 and TRBJ2-1, with a possible D match to TRBD2 (6 bases). The V and J ends lost 7 bases and 8 bases respectively, with 15 bases between them. From germline, CDR1 is SNHLY and CDR2 FYNNEI. This CDR3 is 13 amino acids long. CDR3 protein: CASTAGLRYEQFF. Here the CDR3 DNA reads TGTGCCAGCACGGCGGGACTTAGATATGAGCAGTTCTTC.

V and J are TRBV5-4 and TRBJ1-1, with 11 bases matching TRBD1. Trimming removed 9 bases from V and 5 bases from J; junction bases left unmatched: 9. Germline V CDR1 and CDR2: SGHNT, YYREEE (reference sequence). This CDR3 comprises 14 residues. The CDR3 loop is CATRTGGAATEAFF. CDR3 coding DNA: TGTGCCACCCGGACAGGGGGCGCGGCGACTGAAGCTTTCTTT.

In DNA, the CDR3 is TGCGCCAGCCGGGTAGGGGTCTACAATGAGCAGTTCTTC. This encodes CASRVGVYNEQFF. This chain uses TRBV5-1 with TRBJ2-1; maybe TRBD1 (5 bases). CDR1 is SGHRS and CDR2 is YFSETQ in the germline V gene. The CDR3 is 13 amino acids. Trimming took 7 bases from V and 3 from J, leaving 11 bases between them.